Sequencing of this T cell receptor (beta chain) was carried out in a study of CXCR3-negative and CXCR3-positive naive CD8 T cells. Researchers prepared the TRB cDNA libraries using 5' RACE with UMI labels. One entry per CDR3 protein, without DNA, is what TCRdb gives after re-calling the 5' RACE reads. The sample's table shows nearly 110,000 distinct CDR3 sequences. Regarding the study as a whole: TRB CDR3s were more hydrophobic in CXCR3-positive than in CXCR3-negative naive cells.

The CDR3 is 15 residues long. CDR1 and CDR2 from the germline V gene are DFQATT and SNEGSKA (reference sequence). In the case of this clonotype: Its target is not known.

The source material was naive CXCR3+ CD8+ T cells from blood. Subset noted: CD45RO-CCR7+CD27+CD95- naive CD8+ T cells expressing CXCR3 (TNR3+). The clonotype comes from a human donor in good health. Some clones in this sample may be carry-over from other donors' samples. V gene TRBV20-1 combines with J gene TRBJ2-2. The chain's CDR3 is CSARVLAANTGELFF.